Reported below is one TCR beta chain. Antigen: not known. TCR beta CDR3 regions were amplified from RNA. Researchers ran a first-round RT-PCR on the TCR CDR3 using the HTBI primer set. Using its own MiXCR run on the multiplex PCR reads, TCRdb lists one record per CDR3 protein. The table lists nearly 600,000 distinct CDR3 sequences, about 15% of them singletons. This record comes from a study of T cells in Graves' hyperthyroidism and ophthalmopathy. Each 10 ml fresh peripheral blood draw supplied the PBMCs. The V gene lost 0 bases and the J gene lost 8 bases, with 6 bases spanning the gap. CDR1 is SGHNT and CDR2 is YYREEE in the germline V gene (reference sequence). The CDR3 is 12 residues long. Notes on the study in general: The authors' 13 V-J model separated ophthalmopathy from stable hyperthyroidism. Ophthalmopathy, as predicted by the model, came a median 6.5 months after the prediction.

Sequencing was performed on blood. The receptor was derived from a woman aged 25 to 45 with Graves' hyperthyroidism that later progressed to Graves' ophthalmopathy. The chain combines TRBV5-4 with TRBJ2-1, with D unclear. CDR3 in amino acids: CASSLGAYEQFF. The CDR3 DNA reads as TGTGCCAGCAGCTTGGGGGCGTATGAGCAGTTCTTC.